Reported below is one T cell receptor beta chain. Its antigen is currently unknown. The source of the sample is a study of T cell clones after liver transplantation. Turning to the study itself: Standard immunosuppression, with no induction, continued until 12-24 months after transplant. Tolerance: complete withdrawal held at least one year, liver enzymes staying within twice normal. Study-level results: In a couple of subjects, few donor cells limited the measurable donor-reactive repertoire. Conclusions were preliminary, with small, heterogeneous patient groups.

CDR3 length: 13 amino acids. Germline V gene sequence: CDR1 SGHAT, CDR2 FQNNGV. V was pared by 3 bases and J by 7 bases, with 10 bases between. Clones were read by immunoSEQ multiplex PCR, and TCRdb kept only the in-frame ones, dropping some. The sample has 50,000 to 60,000 clones, less than 85% seen once. This receptor was identified in a human patient who received a liver transplant. Part of the T cell pool may stem from the graft donor. Here the sequenced sample was CD4+ T cells from blood, taken at the approximately 16-month timepoint. V and J are TRBV11-2 and TRBJ2-1, with D maybe TRBD1 (5 bases). The CDR3 DNA is TGTGCCAGCAGCTTCTCAGGGATTAATGAGCAGTTCTTC. Translation: CASSFSGINEQFF.